Below, one TCR beta chain is given with its context. It has no known antigen specificity. No per-base quality is available; no much larger clone lies one base away. The data stem from a study of blood T cell repertoires in COVID-19 (dated by TCRdb to 2020 to 2021). Background on the whole study: Samples from collaborators originated in the United States, Italy and Spain and spanned both the acute and convalescent phases of COVID-19. Where HLA class I and class II types were available, the types were taken from metadata supplied by the sample provider, not from assay-based typing. The repertoires were released in a freely available public database meant as a resource for research on the immune response to SARS-CoV-2. The samples were drawn from the first 160 participants of the ongoing ImmuneRACE study and from 1,200 or so subjects provided by 6 global collaborators. A de-identified subject ID, COVID-19 status, age in years and sex were almost always included in the sample metadata. The material from the prospective study consisted of cDNA or gDNA derived from T cells, B-cell-depleted T cells, or PBMCs. Deeply sampled blood TCRbeta repertoires from subjects exposed to, actively infected with, or recovered from COVID-19 were included in the dataset. The paper's findings and limits, for the study overall: How much clinical and demographic metadata was included differed by source and by participant, and the metadata was provided uncurated.

One collaborating source in Seattle enrolled patients during active infection and followed them longitudinally through the course of disease. Whole blood was collected in K2EDTA tubes by collaborating institutions according to the institutions' own protocols. Collaborator samples were shipped for TCRbeta analysis as frozen whole blood, isolated PBMCs, or DNA extracted from either sample type. The immunoSEQ Assay, a bias-controlled multiplex PCR, was used to amplify TCRbeta CDR3 regions from genomic DNA. The published analysis was carried out like this. Within the assay, amplification of reference gene primers was used to estimate how many nucleated cells each sample contained. To quantify the absolute abundance of each unique TCRbeta CDR3 rearrangement, sequence reads were collapsed and filtered. For each sample, productive Simpson clonality was calculated by taking the square root of Simpson's diversity index across productive rearrangements. What TCRdb holds here is the immuneACCESS table cut down to in-frame rearrangements. Part of the clones is not present; checked against another copy, under half of the missing clones reflect an unresolved V gene, and the others are unexplained. The V and J calls and the clone size are those of that table, but D and trimming were determined from the DNA. The sample records fewer than 350,000 clones, approximately 86% of which are singletons. Around 12% of the sample is in the top ten clones.

The sequencing input was peripheral blood. The clonotype was recovered from a woman in her seventies with COVID-19, enrolled during active disease.

The DNA sequence is as follows: TGTGCCAGCAGCTTCGATGCGGACACTGAAGCTTTCTTT. It translates as CASSFDADTEAFF. Recombination joined TRBV11-3 with TRBJ1-1; the D segment cannot be called with confidence. V loses 3 bases of germline sequence and J loses 3 bases, and the interval between the two ends is 8 bases. Counted from cysteine to phenylalanine, this CDR3 has 13 amino acids. The read is trimmed to its CDR3 DNA, 39 bases read in frame from base 1. The germline V gene yields SGHNT for CDR1 and YENEEA for CDR2.